The 8 T cell receptor beta chains in this list originate from one sample, sequenced in a study of cytomegalovirus exposure and HLA in healthy donors. The primer mix had 60 Vbeta and 13 Jbeta primers. The repertoire was sequenced with immunoSEQ multiplex PCR; TCRdb's copy has only in-frame clones and lacks some. The repertoire holds about 140,000 clones, approximately 80% seen once, with 2% to 2.5% in the top ten. Sequencing was done on a sample of PBMCs. The receptors shown here come from a man aged 50 to 60 in good health and CMV-seronegative.

The chain is built from TRBV7-2 and TRBJ1-5; a possible D gene is TRBD1 (5 bases). The CDR3 consists of 15 residues. The germline gives CDR1 SGHTA, CDR2 FQGNSA. V lost 0 bases to trimming and J lost 4 bases, with 10 bases between them. The DNA for the CDR3 is TGTGCCAGCAGCTTAGCCGCAGGGAAGAATCAGCCCCAGCATTTT. Encoded protein: CASSLAAGKNQPQHF. The full variable domain, in which reference TRBV7-2 and TRBJ1-5 provide the parts outside the CDR3, is GAGVSQSPSNKVTEKGKDVELRCDPISGHTALYWYRQSLGQGLEFLIYFQGNSAPDKSGLPSDRFSAERTGGSVSTLTIQRTQQEDSAVYLCASSLAAGKNQPQHFGDGTRLSIL.

V is TRBV19 and J is TRBJ2-6; D is perhaps TRBD2 (6 bases). V lost 6 bases and J lost 4, with 19 bases in between. In germline, CDR1 is LNHDA, CDR2 SQIVND (reference sequence). This CDR3 is 17 amino acids long. The CDR3 region is CASSLLGGISGANVLTF. Here the CDR3 DNA reads TGTGCCAGTAGCCTCCTTGGGGGGATCTCCGGGGCCAACGTCCTGACTTTC.

The chain has TRBV25-1 and TRBJ2-3; TRBD2 is a possible D gene (6 bases). The V gene's germline CDR1 is MGHDK and CDR2 SYGVNS. Trimming took off 7 bases at V and 4 bases at J, with 9 bases between the two ends. The CDR3 runs to 12 residues. DNA for the CDR3: TGTGCCAGCACAGGAGGGCCAGATACGCAGTATTTT. Translated: CASTGGPDTQYF.

The J gene is TRBJ1-2, the V gene TRBV28; TRBD1 aligns across 9 bases. The trim removed 3 bases at V and 5 bases at J, leaving 13 bases unmatched. The germline CDR1 and CDR2 sequences are MDHEN and SYDVKM. The CDR3 runs to 17 residues. CDR3 amino acids: CASSLAGTGRNPYGYTF. The DNA for the CDR3 is TGTGCCAGCAGTTTGGCCGGGACAGGGCGGAATCCTTATGGCTACACCTTC.

The V and J genes are TRBV2 and TRBJ1-4, with 7 positions matching TRBD1. J was trimmed by 1 base and V by 6 bases; bases with no gene match: 5. The germline gives CDR1 SNHLY, CDR2 FYNNEI. This CDR3 spans 15 amino acids. CDR3 amino acids: CASSADRRTNEKLFF. The CDR3 DNA reads as TGTGCCAGCAGCGCGGACAGGAGAACTAATGAAAAACTGTTTTTT.

The chain combines TRBV5-1 with TRBJ2-7, with a tentative D call TRBD1 (5 bases). The CDR3 is 14 residues long. Germline V CDR1 and CDR2: SGHRS, YFSETQ. V was shortened by 2 bases and J by 2 bases, with 11 bases between the two germline ends. The CDR3 nucleotides are TGCGCCAGCAGCTTCGGGTCAGGGACCTACGAGCAGTACTTC. Translation gives CASSFGSGTYEQYF.

The chain is built from TRBV27 and TRBJ1-1; perhaps TRBD1 as D (6 bases). With 1 base removed from V and 4 bases from J, the gap between germline ends came to 13 bases. CDR1 and CDR2 (germline): MNHEY, SMNVEV (reference sequence). CDR3 size: 15 residues. CDR3 in amino acids: CASSLYGRGGTEAFF. DNA of the CDR3: TGTGCCAGCAGTTTATACGGCAGGGGCGGCACTGAAGCTTTCTTT.

The J gene is TRBJ2-1, the V gene TRBV19, with 14 bases aligning to TRBD2. The V gene's germline CDR1 is LNHDA and CDR2 SQIVND (reference sequence). The V gene end was trimmed by 5 bases and the J gene end by 2 bases; junction bases not matched to a gene: 5. CDR3 size: 17 residues. The CDR3 here is CASSVGLAGGPYNEQFF. CDR3 DNA: TGTGCCAGTAGTGTAGGACTAGCGGGAGGCCCCTACAATGAGCAGTTCTTC.